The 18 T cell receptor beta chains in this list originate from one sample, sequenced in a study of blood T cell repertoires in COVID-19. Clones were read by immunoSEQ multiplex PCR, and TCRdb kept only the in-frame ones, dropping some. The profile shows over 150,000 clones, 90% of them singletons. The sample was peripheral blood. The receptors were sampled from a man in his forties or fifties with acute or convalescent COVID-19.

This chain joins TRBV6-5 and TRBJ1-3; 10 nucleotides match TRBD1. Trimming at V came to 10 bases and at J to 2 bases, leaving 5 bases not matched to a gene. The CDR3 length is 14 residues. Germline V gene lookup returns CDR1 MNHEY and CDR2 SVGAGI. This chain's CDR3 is CATRQGATGNTIYF. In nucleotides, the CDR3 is TGTGCCACTCGACAGGGGGCGACTGGAAACACCATATATTTT.

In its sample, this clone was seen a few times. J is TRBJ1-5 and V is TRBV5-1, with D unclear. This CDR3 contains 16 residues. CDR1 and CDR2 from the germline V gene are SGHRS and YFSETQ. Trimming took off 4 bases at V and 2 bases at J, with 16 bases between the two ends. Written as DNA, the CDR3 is TGCGCCAGCAGCCCCCCGGACCCGGAGGGCAATCAGCCCCAGCATTTT. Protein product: CASSPPDPEGNQPQHF.

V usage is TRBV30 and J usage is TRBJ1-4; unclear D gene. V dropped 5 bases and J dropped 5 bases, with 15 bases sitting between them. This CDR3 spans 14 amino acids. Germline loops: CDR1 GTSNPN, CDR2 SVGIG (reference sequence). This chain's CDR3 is CAWHSGVGNEKLFF. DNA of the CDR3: TGTGCCTGGCATTCAGGCGTTGGGAATGAAAAACTGTTTTTT. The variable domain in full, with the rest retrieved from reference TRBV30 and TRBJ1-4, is SQTIHQWPATLVQPVGSPLSLECTVEGTSNPNLYWYRQAAGRGLQLLFYSVGIGQISSEVPQNLSASRPQDRQFILSSKKLLLSDSGFYLCAWHSGVGNEKLFFGSGTQLSVL.

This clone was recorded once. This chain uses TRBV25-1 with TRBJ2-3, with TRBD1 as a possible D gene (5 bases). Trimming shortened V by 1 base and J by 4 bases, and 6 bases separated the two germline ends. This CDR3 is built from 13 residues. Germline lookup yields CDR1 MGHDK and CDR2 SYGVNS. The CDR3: CASSEWGADTQYF. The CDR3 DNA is TGTGCCAGCAGTGAATGGGGCGCAGATACGCAGTATTTT.

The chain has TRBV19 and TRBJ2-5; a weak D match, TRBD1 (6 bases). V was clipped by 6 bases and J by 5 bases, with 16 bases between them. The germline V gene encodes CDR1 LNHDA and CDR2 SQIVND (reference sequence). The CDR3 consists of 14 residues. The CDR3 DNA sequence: TGTGCCAGTAGCCGAGTACAGGGTTGGGAGACCCAGTACTTC. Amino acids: CASSRVQGWETQYF.

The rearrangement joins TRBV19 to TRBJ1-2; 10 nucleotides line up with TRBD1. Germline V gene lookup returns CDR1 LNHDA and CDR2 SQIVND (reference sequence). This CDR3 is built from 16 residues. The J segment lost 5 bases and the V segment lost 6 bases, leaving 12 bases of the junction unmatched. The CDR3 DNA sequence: TGTGCCAGTAGCCCCCGAGGGACAGGGGCCGATTATGGCTACACCTTC. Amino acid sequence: CASSPRGTGADYGYTF.

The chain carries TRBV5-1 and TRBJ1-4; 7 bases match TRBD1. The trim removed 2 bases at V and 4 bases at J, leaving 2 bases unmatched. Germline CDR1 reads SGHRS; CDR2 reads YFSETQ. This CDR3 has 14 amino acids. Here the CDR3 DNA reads TGCGCCAGCAGCTTACAGGGGATTAATGAAAAACTGTTTTTT. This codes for CASSLQGINEKLFF.

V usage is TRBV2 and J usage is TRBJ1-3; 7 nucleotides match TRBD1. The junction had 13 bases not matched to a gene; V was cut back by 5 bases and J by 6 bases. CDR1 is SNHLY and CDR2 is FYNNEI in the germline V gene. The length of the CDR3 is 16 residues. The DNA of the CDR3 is TGTGCCAGCAGTCGGACAGGTCCCGAGGTCCAAAACACCATATATTTT. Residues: CASSRTGPEVQNTIYF. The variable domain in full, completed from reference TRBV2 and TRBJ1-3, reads EPEVTQTPSHQVTQMGQEVILRCVPISNHLYFYWYRQILGQKVEFLVSFYNNEISEKSEIFDDQFSVERPDGSNFTLKIRSTKLEDSAMYFCASSRTGPEVQNTIYFGEGSWLTVV.

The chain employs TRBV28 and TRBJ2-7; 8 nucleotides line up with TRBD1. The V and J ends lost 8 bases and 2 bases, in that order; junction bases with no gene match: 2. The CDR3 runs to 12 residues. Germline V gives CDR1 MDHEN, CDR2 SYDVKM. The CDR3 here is CASRQGTYEQYV. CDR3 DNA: TGTGCCAGCCGACAGGGGACCTACGAGCAGTACGTC.

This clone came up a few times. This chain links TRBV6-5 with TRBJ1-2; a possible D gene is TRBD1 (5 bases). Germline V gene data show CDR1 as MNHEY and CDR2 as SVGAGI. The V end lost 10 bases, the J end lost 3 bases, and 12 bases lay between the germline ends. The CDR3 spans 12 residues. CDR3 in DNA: TGTGCCACCAAGTGGGGGGACTATGGCTACACCTTC. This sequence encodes CATKWGDYGYTF.

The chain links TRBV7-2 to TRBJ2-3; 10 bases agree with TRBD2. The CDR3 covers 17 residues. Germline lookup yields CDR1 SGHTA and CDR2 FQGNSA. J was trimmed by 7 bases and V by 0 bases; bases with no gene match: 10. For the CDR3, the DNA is TGTGCCAGCAGCTTAGCCTCACTAGCGGGGAGACCAAATACGCAGTATTTT. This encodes CASSLASLAGRPNTQYF.

Here the CDR3 reads CASSPREGQGWNEQFF. The DNA of the CDR3 is TGTGCCAGCAGCCCTAGGGAGGGACAGGGCTGGAATGAGCAGTTCTTC. The rearrangement links TRBV11-2 to TRBJ2-1, with 9 positions matching TRBD1. Trimming cost V 5 bases and J 7 bases; bases outside gene matches: 12. This CDR3 is built from 16 residues. Germline-derived CDR1 and CDR2 are SGHAT and FQNNGV.

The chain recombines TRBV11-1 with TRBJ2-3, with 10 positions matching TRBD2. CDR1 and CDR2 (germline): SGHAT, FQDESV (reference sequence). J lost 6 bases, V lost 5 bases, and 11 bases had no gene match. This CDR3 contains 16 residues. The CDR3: CASSPKERGGRDTQYF. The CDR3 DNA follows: TGTGCCAGCAGCCCTAAGGAGCGGGGGGGCCGGGATACGCAGTATTTT.

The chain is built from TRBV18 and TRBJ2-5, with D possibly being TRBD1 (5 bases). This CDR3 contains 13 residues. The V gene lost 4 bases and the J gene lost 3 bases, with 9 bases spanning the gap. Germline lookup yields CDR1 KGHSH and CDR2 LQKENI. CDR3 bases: TGTGCCAGCTCACGACAGCCAAAAGAGACCCAGTACTTC. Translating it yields CASSRQPKETQYF.

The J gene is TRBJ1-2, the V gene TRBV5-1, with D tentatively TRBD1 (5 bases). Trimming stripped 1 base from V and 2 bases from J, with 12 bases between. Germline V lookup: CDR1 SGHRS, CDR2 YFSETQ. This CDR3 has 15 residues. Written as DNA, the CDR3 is TGCGCCAGCAGCTTGTCCCGGGGACTAAACTATGGCTACACCTTC. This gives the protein CASSLSRGLNYGYTF.

The CDR3: CASSLGQGYYNEQFF. The CDR3, as DNA: TGCGCCAGCAGCTTGGGGCAGGGTTACTACAATGAGCAGTTCTTC. The chain carries TRBV5-1 and TRBJ2-1, with a weak D call TRBD1 (5 bases). CDR1 and CDR2 from the germline V gene are SGHRS and YFSETQ. This CDR3 contains 15 residues. The V end lost 0 bases, the J end lost 3 bases, and 10 bases lay between the germline ends.

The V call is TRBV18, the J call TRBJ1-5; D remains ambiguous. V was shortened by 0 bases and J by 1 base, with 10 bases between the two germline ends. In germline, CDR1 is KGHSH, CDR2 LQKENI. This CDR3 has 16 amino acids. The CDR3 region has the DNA TGTGCCAGCTCACCACCGGGCGGGGTGAGCAATCAGCCCCAGCATTTT. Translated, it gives CASSPPGGVSNQPQHF.

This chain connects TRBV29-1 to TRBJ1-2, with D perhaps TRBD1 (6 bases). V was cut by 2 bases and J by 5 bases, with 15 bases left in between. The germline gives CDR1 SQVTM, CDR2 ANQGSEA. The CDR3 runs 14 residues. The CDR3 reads CSVELLGAGYGYTF. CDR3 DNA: TGCAGCGTTGAATTACTGGGGGCTGGATATGGCTACACCTTC.